The 10 T cell receptor beta chains given below trace back to one sample, sequenced in a study of early T cells in non-severe SARS-CoV-2 infection. MiXCR was run by TCRdb on the 5' RACE reads, yielding one entry per CDR3 protein. The top ten clones hold around 5.3% of a sample with about 46,000 distinct CDR3 sequences, roughly 10% of them seen once. Sequencing used whole blood, obtained at baseline. These receptors were collected from an adult who was a healthcare worker with PCR-confirmed SARS-CoV-2 infection or an uninfected control (not recorded which).

There are many counts of this clonotype. The chain joins TRBV7-2 to TRBJ1-1, with a tentative D call TRBD1 (5 bases). The CDR3 extends over 12 amino acids. Trimming cost V 4 bases and J 8 bases, with 11 bases left between them. The germline gives CDR1 SGHTA, CDR2 FQGNSA. The CDR3 DNA is TGTGCCAGCAGCTCCTCGGGACTGGAAGCTTTCTTT. Protein: CASSSSGLEAFF.

This chain connects TRBV15 to TRBJ1-1, with 10 nucleotides matching TRBD1. The CDR3 consists of 16 residues. The germline V gene encodes CDR1 LNHNV and CDR2 YYDKDF (reference sequence). V lost 4 bases and J lost 3; bases outside the gene matches: 8. CDR3 amino acids: CATSKVRGQGYTEAFF. Here the CDR3 DNA reads TGTGCCACCAGCAAAGTTAGGGGACAGGGGTACACTGAAGCTTTCTTT.

There are a few counts of this clonotype. J is TRBJ2-7 and V is TRBV20-1, with 14 bases aligning to TRBD2. V lost 5 bases and J lost 3; bases outside the gene matches: 3. The germline gives CDR1 DFQATT, CDR2 SNEGSKA (reference sequence). This CDR3 region has 14 residues. This chain's CDR3 is CSAPGLAGGYEQYF. The CDR3 nucleotides read TGCAGTGCTCCTGGACTAGCGGGGGGCTACGAGCAGTACTTC.

This clonotype has ten or more counts. The chain is built from TRBV19 and TRBJ2-6; D not certain. The length of the CDR3 is 15 residues. Trimming took 4 bases from V and 0 from J, leaving 7 bases between them. CDR1 and CDR2 from the germline V gene are LNHDA and SQIVND (reference sequence). The CDR3, as DNA: TGTGCCAGTAGTAGTAGGAGCTCTGGGGCCAACGTCCTGACTTTC. It specifies CASSSRSSGANVLTF.

This clonotype was found a few times. The CDR3, as DNA: TGTGCCAGCAAAGGAGTTAATGGAAACACCATATATTTT. Amino acid sequence: CASKGVNGNTIYF. The chain employs TRBV28 and TRBJ1-3; no firm D call. The CDR3 is made up of 13 amino acids. Germline loops: CDR1 MDHEN, CDR2 SYDVKM. Trimming stripped 7 bases from V and 3 bases from J, with 10 bases between.

This clonotype was counted many times. The J gene is TRBJ2-1, the V gene TRBV5-5; D might be TRBD1 or TRBD2, each matching 5 bases. V was trimmed by 1 base and J by 0 bases, leaving 8 bases between them. This CDR3 contains 15 residues. Germline CDR1 SGHKS, CDR2 YYEKEE (reference sequence). CDR3 amino acids: CASSLTGLSYNEQFF. The CDR3 DNA is TGTGCCAGCAGCTTGACGGGGCTCTCCTACAATGAGCAGTTCTTC.

There are many counts of this clonotype. CDR3 sequence (DNA): TGTGCCACCAGTGATTTCACAGATACGCAGTATTTT. Protein sequence: CATSDFTDTQYF. The gene calls are TRBV24-1 and TRBJ2-3; no reliable D call. The CDR3 extends over 12 amino acids. V lost 1 base and J 2 bases, leaving 0 bases between the germline ends. The germline V gene has CDR1 KGHDR and CDR2 SFDVKD.

This clonotype occurred a few times. The CDR3: CASSLGQGANIQYF. The CDR3 nucleotides are TGCGCCAGCAGCTTGGGCCAGGGGGCAAACATTCAGTACTTC. The V and J genes are TRBV5-1 and TRBJ2-4, with 8 bases aligning to TRBD1. This CDR3 is 14 amino acids long. CDR1 and CDR2 from the germline V gene are SGHRS and YFSETQ. Trimming removed 0 bases from V and 6 bases from J; junction bases left unmatched: 2.

V and J are TRBV9 and TRBJ1-3; no definite D call. V was clipped by 3 bases and J by 6 bases, with 13 bases between them. The CDR3 has 14 residues. CDR1 is SGDLS, CDR2 YYNGEE, per germline. DNA of the CDR3: TGTGCCAGCAGCGCCGGGAGGGTAGAAAACACCATATATTTT. It yields the protein CASSAGRVENTIYF.

Many counts were recorded for this clonotype. The chain combines TRBV27 with TRBJ2-2; the D is unclear. The CDR3 is 13 amino acids. CDR1 is MNHEY and CDR2 is SMNVEV in the germline V gene (reference sequence). The V gene lost 8 bases and the J gene lost 2 bases, with 9 bases spanning the gap. The CDR3 bases are TGTGCCAGCGCCCCCATCAACACCGGGGAGCTGTTTTTT. This translates into CASAPINTGELFF.